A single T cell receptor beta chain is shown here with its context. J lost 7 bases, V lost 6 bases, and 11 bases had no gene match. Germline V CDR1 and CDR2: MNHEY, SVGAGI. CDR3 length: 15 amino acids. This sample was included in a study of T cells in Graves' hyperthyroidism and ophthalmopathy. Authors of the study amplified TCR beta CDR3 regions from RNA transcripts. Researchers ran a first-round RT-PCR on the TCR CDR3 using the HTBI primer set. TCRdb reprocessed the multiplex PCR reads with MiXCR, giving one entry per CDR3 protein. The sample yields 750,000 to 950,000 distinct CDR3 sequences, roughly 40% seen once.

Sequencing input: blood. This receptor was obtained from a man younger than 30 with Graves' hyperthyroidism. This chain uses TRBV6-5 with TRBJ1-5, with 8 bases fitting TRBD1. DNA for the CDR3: TGTGCCAGCAGCCCGACAGGGGTTAACCGACAGCCCCAGCATTTT. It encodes CASSPTGVNRQPQHF.